This T cell receptor (beta chain) was recorded in a study of blood T cell repertoires in COVID-19. Study background: The study drew acute and convalescent COVID-19 samples from the United States, Italy and Spain. The cDNA or gDNA used as material had been derived from T cells, B-cell-depleted T cells, or PBMCs.

Original analysis: Nucleated cell counts were estimated from reference gene primer amplification. Data came from immunoSEQ multiplex PCR; TCRdb stores just in-frame clones and leaves some out. V, J and clone size reflect that table, while D and trimming were determined from the DNA. This sample has about 300,000 clones, with over 70% found just once. Germline V CDR1 and CDR2: MGHRA, YSYEKL. This CDR3 comprises 15 residues. V dropped 4 bases and J dropped 4 bases, with 16 bases sitting between them. The chain combines TRBV4-1 with TRBJ2-5; D may be TRBD2 (6 bases). This TCR was sampled from a woman aged 50 to 65 with acute or convalescent COVID-19. The material sequenced was peripheral blood. CDR3 protein: CASSLSEEGRETQYF. The CDR3 DNA follows: TGCGCCAGCAGCCTAAGTGAGGAGGGCCGAGAGACCCAGTACTTC.